This TCR beta chain was captured in a study of CD8+ T cells in alopecia areata. Notes on this clone: Its antigen is undetermined. This CDR3 is also generated by other DNA sequences in the sample.

The sample's treatment: oral pan-JAK inhibitor, 5-10 mg twice daily. Germline V gene sequence: CDR1 SQVTM, CDR2 ANQGSEA. The CDR3 runs 11 residues. V was cut by 1 base and J by 4 bases, with 4 bases left in between. Reverse transcription of extracted RNA yielded cDNA, which provided the sequencing template. Generated by immunoSEQ multiplex PCR, the TCRdb table keeps only in-frame clones and is missing some. Of 90,000 to 150,000 clones listed, around 56% are singletons. Study conclusions and caveats: Tofacitinib yielded significantly lower scalp clonality and fewer expanded CD8+ clones among the top 100. A great number of expanded lesional clones endured in scalp and blood during tofacitinib.

The sequenced sample was CD4+ T cells sorted from blood, obtained at week 4, from a patient treated with tofacitinib. This receptor was taken from a human donor with alopecia areata. This rearrangement joins TRBV29-1 to TRBJ1-1; D remains ambiguous. CDR3 protein: CSVEGSTEAFF. DNA for the CDR3: TGCAGCGTTGAAGGGAGCACTGAAGCTTTCTTT.